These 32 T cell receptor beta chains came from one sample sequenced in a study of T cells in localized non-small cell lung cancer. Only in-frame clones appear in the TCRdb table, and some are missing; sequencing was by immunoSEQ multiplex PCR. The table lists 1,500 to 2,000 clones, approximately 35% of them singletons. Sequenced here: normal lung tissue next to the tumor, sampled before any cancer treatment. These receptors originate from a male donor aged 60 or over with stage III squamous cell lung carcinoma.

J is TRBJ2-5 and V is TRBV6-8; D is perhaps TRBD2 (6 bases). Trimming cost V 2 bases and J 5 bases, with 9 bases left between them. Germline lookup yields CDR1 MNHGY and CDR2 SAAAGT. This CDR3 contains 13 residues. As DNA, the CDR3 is TGTGCCAGCAGTTACGGTGGGGGGGAGACCCAGTACTTC. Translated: CASSYGGGETQYF.

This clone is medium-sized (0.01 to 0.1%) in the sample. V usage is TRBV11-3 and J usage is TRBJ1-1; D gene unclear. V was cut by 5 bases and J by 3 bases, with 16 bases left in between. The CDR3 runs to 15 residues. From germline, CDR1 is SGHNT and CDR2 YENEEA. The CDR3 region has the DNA TGTGCCAGCAGCCCCGGGCGACGGACGTACACTGAAGCTTTCTTT. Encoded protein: CASSPGRRTYTEAFF. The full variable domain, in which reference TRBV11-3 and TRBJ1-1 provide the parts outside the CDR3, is EAGVVQSPRYKIIEKKQPVAFWCNPISGHNTLYWYLQNLGQGPELLIRYENEEAVDDSQLPKDRFSAERLKGVDSTLKIQPAELGDSAVYLCASSPGRRTYTEAFFGQGTRLTVV.

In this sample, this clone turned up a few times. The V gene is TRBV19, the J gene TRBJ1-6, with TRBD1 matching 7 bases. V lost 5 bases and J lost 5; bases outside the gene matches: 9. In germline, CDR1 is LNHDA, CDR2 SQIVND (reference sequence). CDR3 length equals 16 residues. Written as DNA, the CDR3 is TGTGCCAGTAGTCAAAACAGGGGCGGGCATAATTCACCCCTCCACTTT. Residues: CASSQNRGGHNSPLHF.

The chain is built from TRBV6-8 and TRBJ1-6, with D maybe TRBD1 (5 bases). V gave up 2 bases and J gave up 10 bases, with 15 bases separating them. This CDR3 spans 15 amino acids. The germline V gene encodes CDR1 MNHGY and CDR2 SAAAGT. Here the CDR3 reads CASSYRGEGRSPLHF. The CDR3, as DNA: TGTGCCAGCAGTTACCGAGGGGAGGGTCGGTCACCCCTCCACTTT.

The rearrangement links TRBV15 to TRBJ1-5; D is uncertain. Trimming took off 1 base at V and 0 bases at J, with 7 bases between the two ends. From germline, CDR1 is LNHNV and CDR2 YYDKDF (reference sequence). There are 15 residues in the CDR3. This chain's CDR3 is CATSRAGSSNQPQHF. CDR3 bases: TGTGCCACCAGCAGAGCAGGTAGTAGCAATCAGCCCCAGCATTTT.

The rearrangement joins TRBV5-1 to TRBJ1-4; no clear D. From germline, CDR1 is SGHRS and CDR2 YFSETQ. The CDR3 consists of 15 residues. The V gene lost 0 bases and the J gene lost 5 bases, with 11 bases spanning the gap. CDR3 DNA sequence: TGCGCCAGCAGCTTGGTTGGAAGACCGAATGAAAAACTGTTTTTT. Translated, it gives CASSLVGRPNEKLFF.

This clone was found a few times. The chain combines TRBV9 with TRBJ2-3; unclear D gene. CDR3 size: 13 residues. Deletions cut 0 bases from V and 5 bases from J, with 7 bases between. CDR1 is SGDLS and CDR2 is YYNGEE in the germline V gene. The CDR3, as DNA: TGTGCCAGCAGCGTAGCTCTTTTAGATACGCAGTATTTT. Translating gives CASSVALLDTQYF. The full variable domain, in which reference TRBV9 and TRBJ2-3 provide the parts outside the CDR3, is DSGVTQTPKHLITATGQRVTLRCSPRSGDLSVYWYQQSLDQGLQFLIQYYNGEERAKGNILERFSAQQFPDLHSELNLSSLELGDSALYFCASSVALLDTQYFGPGTRLTVL.

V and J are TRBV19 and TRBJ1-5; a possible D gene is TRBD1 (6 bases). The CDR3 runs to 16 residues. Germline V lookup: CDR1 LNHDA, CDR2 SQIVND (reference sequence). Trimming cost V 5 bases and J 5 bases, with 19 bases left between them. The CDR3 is CASSSGTRLGDQPQHF. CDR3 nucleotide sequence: TGTGCCAGTAGTTCGGGGACAAGGTTAGGCGATCAGCCCCAGCATTTT.

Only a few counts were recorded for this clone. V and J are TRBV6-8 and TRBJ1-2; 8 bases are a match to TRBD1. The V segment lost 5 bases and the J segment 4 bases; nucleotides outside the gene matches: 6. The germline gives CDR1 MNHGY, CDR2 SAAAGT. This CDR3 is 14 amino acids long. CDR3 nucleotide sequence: TGTGCCAGCAGTCCCCGGGACAGGTCCTATGGCTACACCTTC. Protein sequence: CASSPRDRSYGYTF.

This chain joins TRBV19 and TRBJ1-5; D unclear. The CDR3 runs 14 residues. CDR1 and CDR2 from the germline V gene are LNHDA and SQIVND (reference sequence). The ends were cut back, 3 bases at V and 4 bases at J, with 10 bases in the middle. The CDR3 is CASSMRSENQPQHF. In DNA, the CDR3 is TGTGCCAGTAGTATGAGGTCGGAAAATCAGCCCCAGCATTTT.

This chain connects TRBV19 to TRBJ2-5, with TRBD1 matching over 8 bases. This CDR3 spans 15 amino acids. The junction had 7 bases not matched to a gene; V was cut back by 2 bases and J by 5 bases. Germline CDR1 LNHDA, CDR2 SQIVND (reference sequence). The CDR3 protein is CASSISDRVYETQYF. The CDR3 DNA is TGTGCCAGTAGTATATCGGACAGGGTATACGAGACCCAGTACTTC.

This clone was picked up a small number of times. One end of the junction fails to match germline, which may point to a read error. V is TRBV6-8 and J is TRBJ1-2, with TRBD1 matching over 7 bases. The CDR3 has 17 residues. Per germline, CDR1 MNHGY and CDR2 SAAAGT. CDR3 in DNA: TGTGCCAGCAGTGACTCAGGGGGGGACCCAAAGCCCTATGGCTACACCTTC. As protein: CASSDSGGDPKPYGYTF.

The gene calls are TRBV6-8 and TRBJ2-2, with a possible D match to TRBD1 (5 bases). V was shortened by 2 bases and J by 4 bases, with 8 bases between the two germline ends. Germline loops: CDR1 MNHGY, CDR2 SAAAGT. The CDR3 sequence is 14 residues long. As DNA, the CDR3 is TGTGCCAGCAGTTACGCAAGGGGCACCGGGGAGCTGTTTTTT. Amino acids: CASSYARGTGELFF.

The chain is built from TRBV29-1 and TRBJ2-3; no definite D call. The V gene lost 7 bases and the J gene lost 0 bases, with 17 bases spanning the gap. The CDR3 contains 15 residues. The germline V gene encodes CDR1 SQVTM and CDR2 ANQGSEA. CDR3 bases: TGCAGCGCCCGTTCAGCAGACCTAAGCACAGATACGCAGTATTTT. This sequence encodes CSARSADLSTDTQYF.

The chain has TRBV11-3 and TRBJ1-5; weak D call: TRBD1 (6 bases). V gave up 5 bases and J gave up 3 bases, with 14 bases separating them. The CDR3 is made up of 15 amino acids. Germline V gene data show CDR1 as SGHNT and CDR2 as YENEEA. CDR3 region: CASSATGLTNQPQHF. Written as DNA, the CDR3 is TGTGCCAGCAGCGCCACAGGGCTTACCAATCAGCCCCAGCATTTT.

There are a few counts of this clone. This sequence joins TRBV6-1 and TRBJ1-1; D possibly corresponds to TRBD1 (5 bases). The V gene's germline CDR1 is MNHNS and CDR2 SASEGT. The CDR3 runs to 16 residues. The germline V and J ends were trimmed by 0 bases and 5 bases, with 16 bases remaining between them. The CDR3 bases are TGTGCCAGCAGTGAAGCCCCAGGGAGCGTTAGGACTGAAGCTTTCTTT. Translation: CASSEAPGSVRTEAFF.

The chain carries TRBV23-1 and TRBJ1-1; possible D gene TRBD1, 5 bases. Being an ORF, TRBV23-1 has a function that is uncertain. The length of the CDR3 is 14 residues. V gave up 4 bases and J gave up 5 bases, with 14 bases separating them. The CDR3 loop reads CASSPRRGRTEAFF. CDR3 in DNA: TGCGCCAGCAGTCCGAGACGGGGGAGGACTGAAGCTTTCTTT.

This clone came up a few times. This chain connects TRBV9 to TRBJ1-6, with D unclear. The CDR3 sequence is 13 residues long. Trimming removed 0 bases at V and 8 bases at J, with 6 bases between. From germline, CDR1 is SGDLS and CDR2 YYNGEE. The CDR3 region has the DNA TGTGCCAGCAGCGTAGGGGAGGATTCACCCCTCCACTTT. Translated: CASSVGEDSPLHF.

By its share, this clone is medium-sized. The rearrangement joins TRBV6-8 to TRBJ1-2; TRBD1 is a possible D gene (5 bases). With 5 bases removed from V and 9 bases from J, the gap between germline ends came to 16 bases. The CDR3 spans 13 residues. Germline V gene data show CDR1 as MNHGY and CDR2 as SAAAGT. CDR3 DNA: TGTGCCAGCAGTGGACTAGAGGGACGGAGCTACACCTTC. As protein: CASSGLEGRSYTF.

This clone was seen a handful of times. Here the CDR3 DNA reads TGTGCCAGCAGCCAACCCCGAGGGGAGGGGTTGAATGAGCAGTTCTTC. Translating gives CASSQPRGEGLNEQFF. The V call is TRBV11-3, the J call TRBJ2-1; 7 nucleotides line up with TRBD2. The CDR3 sequence is 16 residues long. The germline CDR1 and CDR2 sequences are SGHNT and YENEEA. Germline trimming cut 5 bases from V and 7 bases from J; bases unmatched to any gene: 14.

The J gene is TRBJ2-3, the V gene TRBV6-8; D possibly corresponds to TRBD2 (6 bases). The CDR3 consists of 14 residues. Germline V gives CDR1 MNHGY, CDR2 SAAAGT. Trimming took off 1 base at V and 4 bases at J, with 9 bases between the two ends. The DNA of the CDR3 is TGTGCCAGCAGTTACTGGGGACTCTCAGATACGCAGTATTTT. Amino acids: CASSYWGLSDTQYF.

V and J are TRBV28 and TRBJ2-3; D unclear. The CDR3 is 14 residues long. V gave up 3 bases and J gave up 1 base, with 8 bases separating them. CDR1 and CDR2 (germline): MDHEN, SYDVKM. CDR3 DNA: TGTGCCAGCAGTTTTCTCAGCGGCACAGATACGCAGTATTTT. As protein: CASSFLSGTDTQYF. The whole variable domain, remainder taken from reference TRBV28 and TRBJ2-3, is DVKVTQSSRYLVKRTGEKVFLECVQDMDHENMFWYRQDPGLGLRLIYFSYDVKMKEKGDIPEGYSVSREKKERFSLILESASTNQTSMYLCASSFLSGTDTQYFGPGTRLTVL.

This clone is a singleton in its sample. For the CDR3, the DNA is TGTGCCAGCTCACCAGAACAGTCGAACACTGAAGCTTTCTTT. It encodes CASSPEQSNTEAFF. The V and J genes are TRBV18 and TRBJ1-1; D is uncertain. V was pared by 2 bases and J by 1 base, with 8 bases between. CDR1 and CDR2 from the germline V gene are KGHSH and LQKENI. The CDR3 length is 14 residues.

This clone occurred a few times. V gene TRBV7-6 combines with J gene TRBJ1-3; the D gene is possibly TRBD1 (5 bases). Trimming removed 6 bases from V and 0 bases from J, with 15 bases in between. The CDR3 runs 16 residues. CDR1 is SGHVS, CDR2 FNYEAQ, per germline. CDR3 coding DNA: TGTGCCAGCAGGCCATCTGGGACGATCTCTGGAAACACCATATATTTT. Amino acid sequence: CASRPSGTISGNTIYF.

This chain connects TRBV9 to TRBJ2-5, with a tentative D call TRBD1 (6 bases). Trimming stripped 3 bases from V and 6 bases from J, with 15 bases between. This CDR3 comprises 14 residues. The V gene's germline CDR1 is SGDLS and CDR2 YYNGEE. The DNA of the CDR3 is TGTGCCAGCAGCGCAAACAGGGTGTCAAAGACCCAGTACTTC. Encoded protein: CASSANRVSKTQYF.

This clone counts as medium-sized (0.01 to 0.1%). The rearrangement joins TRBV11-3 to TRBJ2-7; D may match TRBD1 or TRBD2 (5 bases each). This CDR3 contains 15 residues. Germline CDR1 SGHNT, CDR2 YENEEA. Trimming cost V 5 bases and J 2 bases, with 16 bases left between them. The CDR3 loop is CASSITPGLAYEQYF. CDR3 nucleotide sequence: TGTGCCAGCAGCATAACTCCGGGGCTCGCCTACGAGCAGTACTTC.

The CDR3 sequence: CASSPRGRPTNEKLFF. The CDR3 DNA sequence: TGTGCCAGCTCACCTAGAGGACGACCAACTAATGAAAAACTGTTTTTT. The genes are TRBV18 and TRBJ1-4; D is undetermined. CDR1 is KGHSH and CDR2 is LQKENI in the germline V gene. The length of the CDR3 is 16 residues. The V end lost 3 bases, the J end lost 0 bases, and 11 bases lay between the germline ends.

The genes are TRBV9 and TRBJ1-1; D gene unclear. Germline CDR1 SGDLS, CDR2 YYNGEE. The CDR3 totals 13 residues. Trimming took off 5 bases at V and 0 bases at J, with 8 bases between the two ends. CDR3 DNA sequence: TGTGCCAGCAGAAGATACTTGAACACTGAAGCTTTCTTT. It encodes CASRRYLNTEAFF.

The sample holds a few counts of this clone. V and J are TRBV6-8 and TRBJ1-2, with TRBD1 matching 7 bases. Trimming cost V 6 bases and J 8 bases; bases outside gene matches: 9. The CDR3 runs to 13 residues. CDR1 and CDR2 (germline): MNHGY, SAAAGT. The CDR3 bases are TGTGCCAGCAGCGCCCAGGGGGGACGGGGCTACACCTTC. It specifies CASSAQGGRGYTF.

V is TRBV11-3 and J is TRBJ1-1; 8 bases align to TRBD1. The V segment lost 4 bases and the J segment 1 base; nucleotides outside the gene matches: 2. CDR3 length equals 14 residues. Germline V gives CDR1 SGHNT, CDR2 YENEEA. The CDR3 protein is CASSWGTGNTEAFF. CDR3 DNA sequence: TGTGCCAGCAGCTGGGGGACAGGGAACACTGAAGCTTTCTTT.

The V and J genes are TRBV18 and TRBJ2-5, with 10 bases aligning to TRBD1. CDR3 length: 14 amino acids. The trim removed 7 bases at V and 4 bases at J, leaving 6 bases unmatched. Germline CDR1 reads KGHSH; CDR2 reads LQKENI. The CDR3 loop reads CASWTGDRGETQYF. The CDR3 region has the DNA TGTGCCAGCTGGACTGGGGACAGGGGAGAGACCCAGTACTTC. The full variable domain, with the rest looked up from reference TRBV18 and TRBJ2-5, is NAGVMQNPRHLVRRRGQEARLRCSPMKGHSHVYWYRQLPEEGLKFMVYLQKENIIDESGMPKERFSAEFPKEGPSILRIQQVVRGDSAAYFCASWTGDRGETQYFGPGTRLLVL.

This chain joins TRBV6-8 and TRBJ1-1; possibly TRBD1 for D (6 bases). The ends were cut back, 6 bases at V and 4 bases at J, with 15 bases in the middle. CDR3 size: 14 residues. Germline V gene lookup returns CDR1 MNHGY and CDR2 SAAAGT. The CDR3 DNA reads TGTGCCAGCAGACCTACCCAGGGGATCACTGAAGCTTTCTTT. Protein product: CASRPTQGITEAFF.